What follows is one TCR beta chain and its context. The antigen is not known. Antigen-specific CD4+ T cells were expanded (with viral peptide pools) by the ViraFEST assay ahead of sequencing. With more than 9 days of culture completed, CD4+ T cells were isolated. Vaccinated participants had no history of SARS-CoV-2 infection and tested negative for nucleocapsid antibodies. CDR1 and CDR2 (germline): LNHNV, YYDKDF (reference sequence). CDR3 size: 15 residues. V was shortened by 0 bases and J by 0 bases, with 6 bases between the two germline ends. Some clones are missing from TCRdb's copy, which holds only in-frame ones; the method was immunoSEQ multiplex PCR. The sample includes under 30,000 clones, roughly 70% of them seen just once. This sample is drawn from a study of vaccination effects on CD4 cells after COVID-19.

The chain carries TRBV15 and TRBJ1-5, with D unresolved. The sequencing used CD4+ T cells from PBMCs cultured with HCoV-NL63 spike peptides, collected before COVID-19 vaccination. This sequence was found in a human donor who received a COVID-19 vaccine. CDR3 sequence reads: CATSRDPGSNQPQHF. The CDR3 DNA reads TGTGCCACCAGCAGAGATCCGGGTAGCAATCAGCCCCAGCATTTT.